These 16 T cell receptor beta chains originate from one sample sequenced in a study of blood T cell repertoires in COVID-19. Profiling relied on immunoSEQ multiplex PCR, and the TCRdb table lists in-frame clones only, not all of them. The table lists 150,000 to 200,000 clones, 70% to 90% of them singletons, with 6% in the top ten. Sequenced: PBMCs or T cells enriched from blood (not recorded which). The receptors derive from a man in his forties or fifties who had recovered from COVID-19.

The V and J genes are TRBV11-2 and TRBJ1-4, with 7 bases lining up with TRBD1. V trimming: 6 bases; J trimming: 8 bases; junction bases outside the gene matches: 12. The CDR3 spans 15 residues. Germline values: CDR1 SGHAT, CDR2 FQNNGV. CDR3 nucleotide sequence: TGTGCCAGCAGTCCAGGCGCCAGGGGGTCGGAAAAACTGTTTTTT. The encoded protein is CASSPGARGSEKLFF.

DNA for the CDR3: TGCGCCAGCAGCTTGCCGGGACAGGGCACTGAAGCTTTCTTT. Its protein product is CASSLPGQGTEAFF. This sequence joins TRBV5-1 and TRBJ1-1; 9 nucleotides line up with TRBD1. Germline-derived CDR1 and CDR2 are SGHRS and YFSETQ. This CDR3 contains 14 residues. J was trimmed by 4 bases and V by 1 base; bases with no gene match: 2.

The CDR3: CASSPTGLAGGQETQYF. In nucleotides, the CDR3 is TGTGCCAGCAGCCCTACGGGACTAGCGGGGGGGCAAGAGACCCAGTACTTC. The chain combines TRBV7-3 with TRBJ2-5, with TRBD2 identical over 16 bases. The V and J ends lost 5 bases and 2 bases, in that order; junction bases with no gene match: 5. CDR1 and CDR2 (germline): SGHTA, FQGTGA. The CDR3 covers 17 residues.

V and J are TRBV7-2 and TRBJ2-1; weak D call: TRBD1 (5 bases). The germline V gene encodes CDR1 SGHTA and CDR2 FQGNSA. This CDR3 has 15 residues. V was shortened by 4 bases and J by 4 bases, with 14 bases between the two germline ends. CDR3 coding DNA: TGTGCCAGCAGCTCGTCCGGCAGGGCATACAATGAGCAGTTCTTC. This sequence encodes CASSSSGRAYNEQFF.

The chain uses TRBV11-2 and TRBJ2-7; a possible D gene is TRBD2 (6 bases). In germline, CDR1 is SGHAT, CDR2 FQNNGV. The CDR3 runs 15 residues. Trimming pared 4 bases from V and 3 bases from J, leaving 16 bases between. The CDR3 is CASSSWSGESYEQYV. DNA of the CDR3: TGTGCCAGCAGCTCTTGGTCGGGGGAGAGCTACGAGCAGTACGTC.

This chain uses TRBV29-1 with TRBJ1-1; TRBD1 matches at 10 bases. The CDR3 sequence is 12 residues long. From germline, CDR1 is SQVTM and CDR2 ANQGSEA. The V segment lost 6 bases and the J segment 7 bases; nucleotides outside the gene matches: 5. The chain's CDR3 is CSVGQGGIEAFF. CDR3 bases: TGCAGCGTAGGACAGGGGGGAATTGAAGCTTTCTTT.

The chain joins TRBV27 to TRBJ1-6; D not resolved. There are 14 residues in the CDR3. Trimming shortened V by 6 bases and J by 0 bases, and 6 bases separated the two germline ends. Germline values: CDR1 MNHEY, CDR2 SMNVEV (reference sequence). The CDR3, as DNA: TGTGCCAGCAGGGCAAGCTCCTATAATTCACCCCTCCACTTT. Encoded protein: CASRASSYNSPLHF.

The V call is TRBV5-4, the J call TRBJ1-2; D not certain. This CDR3 is built from 13 residues. CDR1 is SGHNT, CDR2 YYREEE, per germline (reference sequence). V lost 0 bases and J lost 6, with 9 bases in between. CDR3 loop: CASSLVRVDGYTF. The CDR3 DNA reads TGTGCCAGCAGCTTGGTCCGGGTCGATGGCTACACCTTC.

The rearrangement links TRBV29-1 to TRBJ1-6; D is possibly TRBD1 (6 bases). With 4 bases removed from V and 6 bases from J, the gap between germline ends came to 13 bases. This CDR3 has 14 residues. The germline gives CDR1 SQVTM, CDR2 ANQGSEA. CDR3 coding DNA: TGCAGCGTTGGGGAGACAGGCGGTAATTCACCCCTCCACTTT. Protein sequence: CSVGETGGNSPLHF.

CDR3 sequence (DNA): TGCGCCAGCAGCTGGCGGGGCTTAGCGGGAAGCACAGATACGCAGTATTTT. Encoded protein: CASSWRGLAGSTDTQYF. The chain combines TRBV5-1 with TRBJ2-3; 8 bases align to TRBD2. The CDR3 covers 17 residues. V lost 3 bases to trimming and J lost 0 bases; unmatched junction nucleotides: 9. Germline CDR1 SGHRS, CDR2 YFSETQ. The full variable domain, completed using reference TRBV5-1 and TRBJ2-3, is KAGVTQTPRYLIKTRGQQVTLSCSPISGHRSVSWYQQTPGQGLQFLFEYFSETQRNKGNFPGRFSGRQFSNSRSEMNVSTLELGDSALYLCASSWRGLAGSTDTQYFGPGTRLTVL.

The V gene is TRBV27, the J gene TRBJ1-3, with D maybe TRBD1 (6 bases). The germline CDR1 and CDR2 sequences are MNHEY and SMNVEV (reference sequence). Trimming took off 9 bases at V and 1 base at J, with 19 bases between the two ends. The CDR3 is made up of 16 amino acids. The CDR3 is CASHSGAGLSGNTIYF. The CDR3 DNA follows: TGTGCCAGTCATTCAGGGGCCGGACTGTCTGGAAACACCATATATTTT.

The V call is TRBV7-2, the J call TRBJ2-1; 9 bases map to TRBD1. J was trimmed by 15 bases and V by 5 bases; bases with no gene match: 11. Germline V gene data show CDR1 as SGHTA and CDR2 as FQGNSA. The CDR3 sequence is 13 residues long. The DNA of the CDR3 is TGTGCCAGCAGCCTCCTGGGACAGGGCTCCTCGTTCTTC. It specifies CASSLLGQGSSFF.

This chain connects TRBV3-1 (or the pseudogene TRBV3-2) to TRBJ2-2, with 7 positions matching TRBD1. J gave up 7 bases and V 5 bases, and 7 bases lay outside the gene matches. Germline values: CDR1 LGHDT, CDR2 YNNKEL (reference sequence). The CDR3 sequence is 14 residues long. DNA for the CDR3: TGTGCCAGCAGCATACAGGGGACGGACGGGGAGCTGTTTTTT. It translates to CASSIQGTDGELFF.

V and J are TRBV6-5 and TRBJ1-1; 12 positions match TRBD1. With 8 bases clipped from V and 10 bases from J, the junction kept 11 bases outside the gene matches. This CDR3 is built from 14 residues. Germline CDR1 reads MNHEY; CDR2 reads SVGAGI. CDR3: CASEVGTGGFGAFF. The CDR3 region has the DNA TGTGCCAGCGAGGTGGGGACAGGGGGCTTTGGAGCTTTCTTT.

V and J are TRBV3-1 (or the pseudogene TRBV3-2) and TRBJ1-2; 9 bases fit TRBD1. The CDR3 consists of 15 residues. Germline CDR1 reads LGHDT; CDR2 reads YNNKEL (reference sequence). V lost 1 base to trimming and J lost 6 bases; unmatched junction nucleotides: 6. CDR3 DNA sequence: TGTGCCAGCAGCCAAGGTGGGGACAGGGCTGATGGCTACACCTTC. It is translated as CASSQGGDRADGYTF.

The rearrangement uses TRBV5-4 and TRBJ1-4, with 7 positions matching TRBD1. This CDR3 spans 17 amino acids. The germline V gene has CDR1 SGHNT and CDR2 YYREEE (reference sequence). The trim removed 1 base at V and 4 bases at J, leaving 10 bases unmatched. CDR3 bases: TGTGCCAGCAGCTTGAACAGGGGAGGTCGCGGTAATGAAAAACTGTTTTTT. Its translation is CASSLNRGGRGNEKLFF.